Shown below are 31 T cell receptor beta chains from a single sample sequenced in a study of CDR3 diversity in severe acne. TCRdb called the PCR reads again in MiXCR, with one record for every CDR3 protein. Among about 85,000 distinct CDR3 sequences listed, about 48% were seen once. What was sequenced was blood. The receptors were gathered from a male donor in good health, serving as a control.

This rearrangement joins TRBV24-1 to TRBJ2-2; D is uncertain. The CDR3 runs to 12 residues. Trimming stripped 3 bases from V and 6 bases from J, with 4 bases between. From germline, CDR1 is KGHDR and CDR2 SFDVKD. The CDR3, as DNA: TGTGCCACCAGTGATCCCGCCGGGGAGCTGTTTTTT. Translation: CATSDPAGELFF.

This clonotype was seen a few times. This chain joins TRBV20-1 and TRBJ2-7; D is ambiguous. Trimming removed 3 bases from V and 4 bases from J, with 13 bases in between. Germline CDR1 reads DFQATT; CDR2 reads SNEGSKA (reference sequence). The CDR3 consists of 13 residues. CDR3 coding DNA: TGCAGTGCTAGGGTGGGTGGAGTGTACGAGCAGTACTTC. Protein product: CSARVGGVYEQYF.

Turning to this clonotype: Compared with germline, one end of the junction differs, possibly owing to a read error. This chain joins TRBV24-1 and TRBJ2-7; D uncertain. This CDR3 has 16 amino acids. Germline lookup yields CDR1 KGHDR and CDR2 SFDVKD. The CDR3 reads CATSDTSVDGYYGQYF. Written as DNA, the CDR3 is TGTGCCACCAGTGATACCTCGGTGGACGGCTACTACGGGCAGTACTTC.

This clonotype was recorded many times. The gene calls are TRBV29-1 and TRBJ1-2, with D maybe TRBD1 (6 bases). The germline V gene encodes CDR1 SQVTM and CDR2 ANQGSEA. The V and J ends lost 4 bases and 3 bases respectively, with 12 bases between them. This CDR3 is built from 13 residues. This CDR3 is CSVGTGTDYGYTF. The CDR3 DNA reads TGCAGCGTTGGAACAGGGACGGACTATGGCTACACCTTC.

This clonotype was seen at least ten times. The chain employs TRBV25-1 and TRBJ1-6; no clear D. The CDR3 length is 16 residues. V was pared by 5 bases and J by 5 bases, with 16 bases between. The V gene's germline CDR1 is MGHDK and CDR2 SYGVNS. Here the CDR3 DNA reads TGTGCCAGCAGTCCGCAGATCGTTCTCAATAATTCACCCCTCCACTTT. Translating it yields CASSPQIVLNNSPLHF.

There are a few counts of this clonotype. This rearrangement joins TRBV5-5 to TRBJ2-7, with TRBD2 identical over 9 bases. Germline CDR1 is SGHKS and CDR2 is YYEKEE (reference sequence). Germline trimming cut 0 bases from V and 11 bases from J; bases unmatched to any gene: 0. This CDR3 is built from 11 residues. CDR3: CASSLGLAEYF. The CDR3, as DNA: TGTGCCAGCAGCTTGGGACTAGCGGAGTACTTC.

The chain joins TRBV5-5 to TRBJ1-2; tentative D call: TRBD1 (5 bases). V dropped 7 bases and J dropped 1 base, with 20 bases sitting between them. Germline-derived CDR1 and CDR2 are SGHKS and YYEKEE (reference sequence). This CDR3 has 16 amino acids. CDR3 amino acids: CASRRDGSLFNYGYTF. CDR3 coding DNA: TGTGCCAGCCGACGGGACGGATCACTCTTTAACTATGGCTACACCTTC.

This clonotype is medium-sized (0.01 to 0.1%) within its sample. CDR3 region: CSARDTRLPYYEQYF. The CDR3 region has the DNA TGCAGTGCTAGAGATACAAGACTCCCCTACTACGAGCAGTACTTC. The chain uses TRBV20-1 and TRBJ2-7, with D unresolved. Trimming pared 0 bases from V and 3 bases from J, leaving 15 bases between. Germline CDR1 DFQATT, CDR2 SNEGSKA (reference sequence). CDR3 size: 15 residues.

This clonotype was found a few times. The chain combines TRBV4-1 with TRBJ1-2; D is ambiguous. Germline assignment: CDR1 MGHRA and CDR2 YSYEKL. The V end lost 1 base, the J end lost 0 bases, and 12 bases lay between the germline ends. The length of the CDR3 is 16 residues. CDR3 DNA sequence: TGCGCCAGCAGCCAAGCACCAACAGTAGCTAACTATGGCTACACCTTC. It encodes CASSQAPTVANYGYTF.

This chain joins TRBV20-1 and TRBJ2-7; 10 bases fit TRBD2. CDR1 is DFQATT and CDR2 is SNEGSKA in the germline V gene (reference sequence). After removal of 4 bases from V and 5 bases from J, the junction contained 17 bases not matched to a gene. CDR3 length: 17 residues. The CDR3 here is CSAKDPLAGEIVHEQYF. The CDR3 region has the DNA TGCAGTGCTAAAGATCCCCTAGCGGGAGAAATCGTCCACGAGCAGTACTTC.

This clonotype was recorded many times. The CDR3 is CASSELMGTGNTIYF. The CDR3 coding sequence is TGTGCCAGCAGTGAACTCATGGGGACTGGAAACACCATATATTTT. The chain links TRBV6-1 to TRBJ1-3; D is uncertain. The V gene's germline CDR1 is MNHNS and CDR2 SASEGT. V gave up 2 bases and J gave up 2 bases, with 10 bases separating them. CDR3 length: 15 residues.

The chain recombines TRBV7-3 with TRBJ2-7; maybe TRBD2 (6 bases). The ends were cut back, 2 bases at V and 6 bases at J, with 14 bases in the middle. The CDR3 runs to 14 residues. CDR1 and CDR2 from the germline V gene are SGHTA and FQGTGA. The CDR3 reads CASSLVSTSCEQYF. CDR3 nucleotides: TGTGCCAGCAGCTTAGTGAGTACTAGCTGCGAGCAGTACTTC.

In this sample, this clonotype turned up many times. This chain links TRBV6-6 with TRBJ1-5, with a tentative D call TRBD1 (6 bases). The CDR3 extends over 15 amino acids. V lost 2 bases and J 1 base, leaving 9 bases between the germline ends. Germline CDR1 is MNHNY and CDR2 is SVGAGI (reference sequence). This CDR3 is CASSYRQGSNQPQHF. Here the CDR3 DNA reads TGTGCCAGCAGTTACCGGCAGGGGAGCAATCAGCCCCAGCATTTT.

This clonotype was observed once. The CDR3 does not end in the conserved phenylalanine or tryptophan, so this is likely a read error. The V gene is TRBV7-9, the J gene TRBJ2-7; weak D call: TRBD1 (5 bases). CDR1 and CDR2 (germline): SEHNR, FQNEAQ (reference sequence). The length of the CDR3 is 12 residues. The CDR3 DNA reads TGTGCCAGCAGCATAGGGGCCTACGAACAGTACCTC. Protein sequence: CASSIGAYEQYL.

V is TRBV7-3 and J is TRBJ2-3; 7 bases are shared with TRBD1. The trim removed 1 base at V and 5 bases at J, leaving 6 bases unmatched. The germline V gene has CDR1 SGHTA and CDR2 FQGTGA. CDR3 length: 15 residues. CDR3 sequence reads: CASSLNRGLRDTQYF. The CDR3 DNA follows: TGTGCCAGCAGCTTAAACAGGGGATTAAGAGATACGCAGTATTTT.

This clonotype was counted a few times. V usage is TRBV7-9 and J usage is TRBJ2-2; tentative D call: TRBD2 (6 bases). The germline V and J ends were trimmed by 5 bases and 7 bases, with 14 bases remaining between them. The CDR3 has 14 amino acids. Germline V gene data show CDR1 as SEHNR and CDR2 as FQNEAQ (reference sequence). CDR3 residues: CASSLGGLNGELFF. Here the CDR3 DNA reads TGTGCCAGCAGCCTCGGGGGTCTGAACGGGGAGCTGTTTTTT. The complete variable domain, with remaining parts taken from reference TRBV7-9 and TRBJ2-2, reads DTGVSQNPRHKITKRGQNVTFRCDPISEHNRLYWYRQTLGQGPEFLTYFQNEAQLEKSRLLSDRFSAERPKGSFSTLEIQRTEQGDSAMYLCASSLGGLNGELFFGEGSRLTVL.

The chain recombines TRBV7-2 with TRBJ1-5, with D unresolved. V lost 5 bases and J lost 5, with 13 bases in between. Germline V gene lookup returns CDR1 SGHTA and CDR2 FQGNSA. CDR3 length equals 14 residues. In DNA, the CDR3 is TGTGCCAGCAGCCTAGGGATGGTGGATCAGCCCCAGCATTTT. Its protein is CASSLGMVDQPQHF.

This clonotype appeared a few times. The V call is TRBV2, the J call TRBJ1-2; D gene uncertain. Trimming stripped 7 bases from V and 6 bases from J, with 12 bases between. The CDR3 runs to 12 residues. CDR1 SNHLY and CDR2 FYNNEI come from the germline V gene. The chain's CDR3 is CASKLAVDGYTF. CDR3 DNA sequence: TGTGCCAGCAAGTTGGCGGTGGATGGCTACACCTTC.

In its sample, this clonotype was seen many times. V gene TRBV7-8 combines with J gene TRBJ1-2; no clear D gene. The CDR3 runs to 14 residues. In germline, CDR1 is SGHVS, CDR2 FQNEAQ. The V end was cut by 2 bases, the J end by 3 bases, with 10 bases between. The CDR3 is CASSLYPVDYGYTF. CDR3 nucleotide sequence: TGTGCCAGCAGCTTATACCCTGTGGACTATGGCTACACCTTC.

This clonotype came up many times. Germline and junction disagree at one end, which may indicate a read error. The chain couples TRBV13 to TRBJ1-1; a weak D match, TRBD1 (5 bases). CDR3 length equals 11 residues. CDR1 and CDR2 (germline): PRHDT, FYEKMQ (reference sequence). This CDR3 reads CASSLRPGTNF. The CDR3, as DNA: TGTGCCAGCAGCTTAAGACCAGGGACTAACTTT.

The chain is built from TRBV9 and TRBJ2-7; 8 positions agree with TRBD1. V shed 4 bases, J shed 9 bases, and the junction held 9 bases outside the gene matches. Germline-derived CDR1 and CDR2 are SGDLS and YYNGEE. CDR3 length: 13 residues. CDR3 sequence (DNA): TGTGCCAGCAGCCCCGACAGGGGAAGCGGGCAGTACTTC. It specifies CASSPDRGSGQYF. The whole variable domain, remainder taken from reference TRBV9 and TRBJ2-7, is DSGVTQTPKHLITATGQRVTLRCSPRSGDLSVYWYQQSLDQGLQFLIQYYNGEERAKGNILERFSAQQFPDLHSELNLSSLELGDSALYFCASSPDRGSGQYFGPGTRLTVT.

In its sample, this clonotype was seen many times. V gene TRBV10-3 combines with J gene TRBJ2-7, with 7 bases that match TRBD2. The CDR3 has 13 residues. In germline, CDR1 is ENHRY, CDR2 SYGVKD. Unmatched junction bases numbered 9, after V lost 11 bases and J lost 2 bases. The CDR3, as DNA: TGTGCCGCGGCGACTAGCTTAGCCTACGAGCAGTACTTC. Residues: CAAATSLAYEQYF.

This clonotype was seen ten or more times. This chain uses TRBV14 with TRBJ2-2, with no clear D. The V end was cut by 2 bases, the J end by 7 bases, with 8 bases between. This CDR3 spans 13 amino acids. Germline CDR1 SGHDN, CDR2 FVKESK. The CDR3 is CASSQRADGELFF. For the CDR3, the DNA is TGTGCCAGCAGCCAAAGGGCTGACGGGGAGCTGTTTTTT.

The V gene is TRBV4-2, the J gene TRBJ2-5, with TRBD2 as a possible D gene (5 bases). V was shortened by 0 bases and J by 1 base, with 9 bases between the two germline ends. CDR3 length: 15 amino acids. Germline-derived CDR1 and CDR2 are LGHNA and YNFKEQ. CDR3 nucleotides: TGTGCCAGCAGCCAAGATTTGCGGGCCCAAGAGACCCAGTACTTC. Translating gives CASSQDLRAQETQYF.

This clonotype was recorded once. The chain recombines TRBV6-5 with TRBJ2-1; 11 nucleotides agree with TRBD1. After removal of 5 bases from V and 8 bases from J, the junction contained 8 bases not matched to a gene. Germline-derived CDR1 and CDR2 are MNHEY and SVGAGI. The CDR3 covers 15 residues. The DNA for the CDR3 is TGTGCCAGCAGTCGGGACAGGGGGGCATTCGATGAGCAGTTCTTC. Amino acid sequence: CASSRDRGAFDEQFF.

About this clonotype: With a much larger clone just one base away, this may be a read error. The conserved phenylalanine or tryptophan normally closing the CDR3 is absent here, so this likely arose from a read error. The V and J genes are TRBV13 and TRBJ1-4; 7 bases map to TRBD1. Germline V gene data show CDR1 as PRHDT and CDR2 as FYEKMQ (reference sequence). This CDR3 has 14 amino acids. The V segment lost 6 bases and the J segment 4 bases; nucleotides outside the gene matches: 5. The CDR3 sequence is CASSVSGGNEKLFS. CDR3 nucleotides: TGTGCCAGCAGTGTGTCAGGGGGTAATGAAAAACTGTTTTCT.

The rearrangement joins TRBV20-1 to TRBJ2-2; D unresolved. The CDR3 spans 9 residues. The germline V and J ends were trimmed by 8 bases and 7 bases, with 5 bases remaining between them. Germline-derived CDR1 and CDR2 are DFQATT and SNEGSKA (reference sequence). This chain's CDR3 is CSTIGELFF. CDR3 sequence (DNA): TGCAGTACCATCGGGGAGCTGTTTTTT.

The J gene is TRBJ1-6, the V gene TRBV7-9; no definite D call. Trimming took off 2 bases at V and 7 bases at J, with 12 bases between the two ends. CDR3 size: 15 residues. CDR1 is SEHNR, CDR2 FQNEAQ, per germline (reference sequence). The CDR3 nucleotides read TGTGCCAGCAGCTTAAGACTAGCGGAGAATTCACCCCTCCACTTT. It translates to CASSLRLAENSPLHF.

The chain uses TRBV29-1 and TRBJ1-2; tentatively, D is TRBD1 (5 bases). This CDR3 spans 13 amino acids. Trimming took 4 bases from V and 0 from J, leaving 9 bases between them. CDR1 is SQVTM and CDR2 is ANQGSEA in the germline V gene. For the CDR3, the DNA is TGCAGCGTTGCGACAGCTTCTAACTATGGCTACACCTTC. Its translation: CSVATASNYGYTF.

This clonotype was seen repeatedly, ten times or more. The chain has TRBV10-1 and TRBJ1-1, with 8 bases matching TRBD1. V dropped 6 bases and J dropped 5; count of bases not matched to a gene: 5. This CDR3 contains 13 residues. CDR1 is WNHNN and CDR2 is SYGVQD in the germline V gene (reference sequence). CDR3 nucleotides: TGCGCCAGCAGAGCTACAGGGGGGACTGAAGCTTTCTTT. Residues: CASRATGGTEAFF.

Comment on this clonotype: One end of the junction fails to match germline, which may point to a read error. The V and J genes are TRBV6-5 and TRBJ1-1; no clear D gene. CDR3 length: 14 residues. Looked up from germline, CDR1 is MNHEY and CDR2 is SVGAGI. The CDR3 coding sequence is TGTGCCAGCTCTCCGGGCGTTTGGAACCCTGAAGCTTTCTTT. Amino acids: CASSPGVWNPEAFF.